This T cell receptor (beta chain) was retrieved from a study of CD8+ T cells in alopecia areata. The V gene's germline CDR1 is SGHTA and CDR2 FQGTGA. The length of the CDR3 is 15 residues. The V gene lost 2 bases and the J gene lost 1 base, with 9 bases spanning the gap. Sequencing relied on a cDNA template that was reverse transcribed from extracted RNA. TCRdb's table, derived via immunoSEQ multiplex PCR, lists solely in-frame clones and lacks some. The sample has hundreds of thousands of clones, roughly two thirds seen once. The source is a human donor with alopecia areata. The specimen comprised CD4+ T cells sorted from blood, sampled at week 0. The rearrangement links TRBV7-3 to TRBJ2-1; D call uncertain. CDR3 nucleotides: TGTGCCAGCAGCTTATGGGCGAGGTCCTACAATGAGCAGTTCTTC. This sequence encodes CASSLWARSYNEQFF.